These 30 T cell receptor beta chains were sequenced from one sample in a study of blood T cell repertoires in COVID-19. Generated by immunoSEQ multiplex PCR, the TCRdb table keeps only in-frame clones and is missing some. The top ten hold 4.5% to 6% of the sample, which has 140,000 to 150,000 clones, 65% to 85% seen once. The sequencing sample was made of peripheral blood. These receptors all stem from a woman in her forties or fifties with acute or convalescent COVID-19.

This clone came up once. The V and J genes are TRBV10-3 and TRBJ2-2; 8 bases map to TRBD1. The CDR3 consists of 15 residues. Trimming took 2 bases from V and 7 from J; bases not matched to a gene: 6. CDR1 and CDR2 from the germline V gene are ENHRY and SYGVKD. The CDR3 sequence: CAISEQGAVNGELFF. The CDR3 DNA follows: TGTGCCATCAGTGAGCAGGGGGCGGTTAACGGGGAGCTGTTTTTT.

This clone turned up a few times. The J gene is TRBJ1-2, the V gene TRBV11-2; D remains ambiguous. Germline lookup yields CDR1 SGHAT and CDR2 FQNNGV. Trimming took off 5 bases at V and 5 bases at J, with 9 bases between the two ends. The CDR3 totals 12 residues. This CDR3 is CASSGGGYGYTF. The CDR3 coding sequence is TGTGCCAGCAGCGGAGGAGGATATGGCTACACCTTC.

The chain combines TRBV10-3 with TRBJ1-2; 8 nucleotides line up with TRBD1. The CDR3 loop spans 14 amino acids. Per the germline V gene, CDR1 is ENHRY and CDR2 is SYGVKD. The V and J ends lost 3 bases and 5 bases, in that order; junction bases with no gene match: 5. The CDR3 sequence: CAISEPGGAYGYTF. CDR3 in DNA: TGTGCCATCAGTGAACCAGGGGGCGCTTATGGCTACACCTTC.

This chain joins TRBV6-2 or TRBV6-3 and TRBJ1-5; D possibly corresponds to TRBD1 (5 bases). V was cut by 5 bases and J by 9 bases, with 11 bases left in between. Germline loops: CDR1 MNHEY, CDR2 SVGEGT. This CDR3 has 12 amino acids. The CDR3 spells CASSPQRGPQHF. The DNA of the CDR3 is TGTGCCAGCAGTCCACAAAGGGGGCCCCAGCATTTT.

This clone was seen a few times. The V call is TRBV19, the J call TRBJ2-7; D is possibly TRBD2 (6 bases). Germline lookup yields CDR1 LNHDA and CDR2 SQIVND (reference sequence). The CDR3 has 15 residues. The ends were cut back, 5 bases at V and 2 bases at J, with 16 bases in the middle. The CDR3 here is CASSSRDSRTYEQYF. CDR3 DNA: TGTGCCAGTAGTTCCCGGGACTCACGAACCTACGAGCAGTACTTC.

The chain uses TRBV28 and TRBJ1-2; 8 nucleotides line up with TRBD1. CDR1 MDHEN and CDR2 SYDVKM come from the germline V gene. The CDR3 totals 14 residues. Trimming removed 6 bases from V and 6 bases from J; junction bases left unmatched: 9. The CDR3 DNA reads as TGTGCCAGCAGAGCACCCGACAGGGGAGATGGCTACACCTTC. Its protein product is CASRAPDRGDGYTF.

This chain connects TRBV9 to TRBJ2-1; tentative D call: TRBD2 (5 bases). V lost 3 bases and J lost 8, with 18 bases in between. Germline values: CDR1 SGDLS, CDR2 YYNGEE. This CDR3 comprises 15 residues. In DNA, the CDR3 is TGTGCCAGCAGCGCCTGGTCCCGGGGTTGGGATGAGCAGTTCTTC. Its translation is CASSAWSRGWDEQFF.

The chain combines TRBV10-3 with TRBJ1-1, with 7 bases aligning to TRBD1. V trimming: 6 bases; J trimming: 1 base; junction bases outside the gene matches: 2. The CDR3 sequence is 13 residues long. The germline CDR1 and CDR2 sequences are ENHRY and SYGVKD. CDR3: CAIRGDRNTEAFF. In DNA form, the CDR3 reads TGTGCCATCAGGGGGGACAGGAACACTGAAGCTTTCTTT.

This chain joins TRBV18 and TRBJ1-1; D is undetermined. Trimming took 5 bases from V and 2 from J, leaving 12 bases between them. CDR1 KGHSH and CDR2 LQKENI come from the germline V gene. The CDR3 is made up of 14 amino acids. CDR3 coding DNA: TGTGCCAGCTCATCCCGGTACGCTAACACTGAAGCTTTCTTT. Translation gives CASSSRYANTEAFF.

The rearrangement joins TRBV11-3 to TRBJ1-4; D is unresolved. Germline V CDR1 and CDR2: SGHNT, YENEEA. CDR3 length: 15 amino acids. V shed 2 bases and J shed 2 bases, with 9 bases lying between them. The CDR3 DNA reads TGTGCCAGCAGCTTATCGGGTGGGACTAATGAAAAACTGTTTTTT. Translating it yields CASSLSGGTNEKLFF.

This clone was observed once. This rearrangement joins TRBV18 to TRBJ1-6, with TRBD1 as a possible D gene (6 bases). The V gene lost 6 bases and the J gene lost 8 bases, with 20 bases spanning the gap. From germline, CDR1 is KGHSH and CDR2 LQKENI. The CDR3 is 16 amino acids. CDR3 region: CASSGQHPQADSPLHF. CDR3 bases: TGTGCCAGCTCCGGACAGCATCCTCAAGCGGATTCACCCCTCCACTTT.

CDR3 protein: CASHRGTEAFF. CDR3 coding DNA: TGTGCCAGCCATCGGGGCACTGAAGCTTTCTTT. The chain uses TRBV7-9 and TRBJ1-1; no definite D call. Germline CDR1 SEHNR, CDR2 FQNEAQ (reference sequence). This CDR3 has 11 amino acids. With 8 bases removed from V and 4 bases from J, the gap between germline ends came to 8 bases.

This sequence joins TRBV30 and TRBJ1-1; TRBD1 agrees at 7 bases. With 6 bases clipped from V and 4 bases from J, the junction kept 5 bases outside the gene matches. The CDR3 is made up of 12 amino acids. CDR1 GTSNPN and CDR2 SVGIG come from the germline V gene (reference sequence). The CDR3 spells CACGQAPTEAFF. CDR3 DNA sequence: TGTGCCTGCGGACAGGCCCCCACTGAAGCTTTCTTT.

CDR3 coding DNA: TGTGCCAGCAGTTCGCTTCGGATTTCGGGTGAAGATGAAAAACTGTTTTTT. This gives the protein CASSSLRISGEDEKLFF. The V and J genes are TRBV6-2 or TRBV6-3 and TRBJ1-4, with unresolved D. This CDR3 is built from 17 residues. Germline V gene data show CDR1 as MNHEY and CDR2 as SVGEGT. Trimming cost V 4 bases and J 6 bases, with 21 bases left between them.

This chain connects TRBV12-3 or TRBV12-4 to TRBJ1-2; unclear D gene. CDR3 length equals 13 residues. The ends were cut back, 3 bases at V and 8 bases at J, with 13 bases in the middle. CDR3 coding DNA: TGTGCCAGCAGTTTGGGTGCCGCGGGGGGCTACACCTTC. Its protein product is CASSLGAAGGYTF.

In DNA, the CDR3 is TGTGCCAGCAGACCTCCGGGACAGGCTTATGGCTACACCTTC. Residues: CASRPPGQAYGYTF. The chain employs TRBV28 and TRBJ1-2, with TRBD1 matching 8 bases. The V segment lost 6 bases and the J segment 5 bases; nucleotides outside the gene matches: 8. The germline V gene encodes CDR1 MDHEN and CDR2 SYDVKM. CDR3 length: 14 residues.

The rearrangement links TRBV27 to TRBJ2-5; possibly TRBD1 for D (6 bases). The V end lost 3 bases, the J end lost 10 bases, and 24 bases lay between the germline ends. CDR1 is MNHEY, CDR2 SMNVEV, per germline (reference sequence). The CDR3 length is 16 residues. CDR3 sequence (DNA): TGTGCCAGCAGTTTCCAGGGCCCCCGGGTTTCAGGGGACCAGTACTTC. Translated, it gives CASSFQGPRVSGDQYF.

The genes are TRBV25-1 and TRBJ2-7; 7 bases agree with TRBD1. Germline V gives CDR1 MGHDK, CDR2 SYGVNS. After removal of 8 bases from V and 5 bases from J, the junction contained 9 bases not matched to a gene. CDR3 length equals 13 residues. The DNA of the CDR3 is TGTGCCAGCGAAACGACCGGGACAGACGAGCAGTACTTC. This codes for CASETTGTDEQYF.

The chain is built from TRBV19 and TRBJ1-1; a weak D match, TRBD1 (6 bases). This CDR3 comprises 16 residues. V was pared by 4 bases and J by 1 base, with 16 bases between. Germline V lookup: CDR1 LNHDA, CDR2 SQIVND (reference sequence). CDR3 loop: CASSTPQGRGNTEAFF. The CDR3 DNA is TGTGCCAGTAGTACCCCCCAGGGCAGGGGGAACACTGAAGCTTTCTTT.

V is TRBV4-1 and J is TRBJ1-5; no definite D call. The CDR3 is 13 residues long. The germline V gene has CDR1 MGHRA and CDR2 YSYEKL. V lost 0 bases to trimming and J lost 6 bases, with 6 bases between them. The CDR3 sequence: CASSQDTFQPQHF. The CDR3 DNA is TGCGCCAGCAGCCAAGATACTTTTCAGCCCCAGCATTTT.

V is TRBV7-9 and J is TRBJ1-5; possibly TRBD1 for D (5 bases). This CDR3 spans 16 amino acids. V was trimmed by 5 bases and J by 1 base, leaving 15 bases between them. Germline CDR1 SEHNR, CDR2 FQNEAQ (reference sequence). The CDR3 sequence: CASSRGEGRSNQPQHF. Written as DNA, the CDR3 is TGTGCCAGCAGCAGGGGTGAGGGCCGAAGCAATCAGCCCCAGCATTTT.

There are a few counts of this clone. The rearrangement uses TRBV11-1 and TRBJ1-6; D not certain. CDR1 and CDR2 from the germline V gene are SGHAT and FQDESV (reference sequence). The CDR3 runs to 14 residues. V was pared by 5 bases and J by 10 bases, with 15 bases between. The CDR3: CASSRTKYYSPLHF. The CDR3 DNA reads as TGTGCCAGCAGCCGTACTAAATATTACTCACCCCTCCACTTT.

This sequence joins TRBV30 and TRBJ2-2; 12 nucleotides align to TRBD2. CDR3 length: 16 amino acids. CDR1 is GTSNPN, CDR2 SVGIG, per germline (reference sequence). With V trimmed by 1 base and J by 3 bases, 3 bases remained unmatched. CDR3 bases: TGTGCCTGGAGTGGACTAGCGGGGGATCACACCGGGGAGCTGTTTTTT. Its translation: CAWSGLAGDHTGELFF. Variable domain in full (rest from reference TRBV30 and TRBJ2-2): SQTIHQWPATLVQPVGSPLSLECTVEGTSNPNLYWYRQAAGRGLQLLFYSVGIGQISSEVPQNLSASRPQDRQFILSSKKLLLSDSGFYLCAWSGLAGDHTGELFFGEGSRLTVL.

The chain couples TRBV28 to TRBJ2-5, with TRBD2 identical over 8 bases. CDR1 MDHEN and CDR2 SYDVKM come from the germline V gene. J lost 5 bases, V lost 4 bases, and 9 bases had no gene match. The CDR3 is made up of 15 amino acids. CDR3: CASSSPSGQEETQYF. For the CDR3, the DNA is TGTGCCAGCAGTTCCCCTAGCGGGCAGGAGGAGACCCAGTACTTC. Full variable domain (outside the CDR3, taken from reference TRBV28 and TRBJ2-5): DVKVTQSSRYLVKRTGEKVFLECVQDMDHENMFWYRQDPGLGLRLIYFSYDVKMKEKGDIPEGYSVSREKKERFSLILESASTNQTSMYLCASSSPSGQEETQYFGPGTRLLVL.

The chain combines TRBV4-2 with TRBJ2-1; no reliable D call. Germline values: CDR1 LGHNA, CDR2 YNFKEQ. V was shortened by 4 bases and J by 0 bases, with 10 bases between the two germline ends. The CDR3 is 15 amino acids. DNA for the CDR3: TGTGCCAGCAGCCTCTCAGGTAGCTCCTACAATGAGCAGTTCTTC. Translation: CASSLSGSSYNEQFF.

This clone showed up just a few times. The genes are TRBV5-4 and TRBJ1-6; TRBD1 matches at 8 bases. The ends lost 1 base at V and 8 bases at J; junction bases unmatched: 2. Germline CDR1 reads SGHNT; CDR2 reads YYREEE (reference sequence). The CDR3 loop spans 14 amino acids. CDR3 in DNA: TGTGCCAGCAGCTTGACAGGGGGAGATTCACCCCTCCACTTT. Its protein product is CASSLTGGDSPLHF.

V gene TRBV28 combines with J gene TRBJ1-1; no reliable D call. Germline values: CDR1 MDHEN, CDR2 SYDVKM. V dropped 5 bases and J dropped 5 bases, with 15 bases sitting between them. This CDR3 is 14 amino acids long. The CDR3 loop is CASSESLPGTEAFF. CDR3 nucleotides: TGTGCCAGCAGTGAGTCCCTACCGGGGACTGAAGCTTTCTTT.

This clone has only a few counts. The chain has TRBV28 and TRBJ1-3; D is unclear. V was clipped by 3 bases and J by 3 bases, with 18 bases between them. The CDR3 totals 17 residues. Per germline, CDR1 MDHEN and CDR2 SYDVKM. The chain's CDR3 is CASSFGRHGPSGNTIYF. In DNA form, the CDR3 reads TGTGCCAGCAGTTTCGGTAGACATGGCCCGAGTGGAAACACCATATATTTT.

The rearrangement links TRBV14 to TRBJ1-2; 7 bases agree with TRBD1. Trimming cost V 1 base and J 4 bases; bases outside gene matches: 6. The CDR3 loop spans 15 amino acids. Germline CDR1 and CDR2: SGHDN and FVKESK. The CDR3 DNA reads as TGTGCCAGCAGCCAAGCTGGACAGGCGATCTATGGCTACACCTTC. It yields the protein CASSQAGQAIYGYTF.

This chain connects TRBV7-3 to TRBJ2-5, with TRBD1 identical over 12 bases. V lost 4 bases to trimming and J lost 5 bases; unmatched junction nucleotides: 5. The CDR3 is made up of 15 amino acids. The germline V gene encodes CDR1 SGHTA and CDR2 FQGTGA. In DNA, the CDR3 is TGTGCCAGCAGCTCGGGACAGGGGGCGACGGAGACCCAGTACTTC. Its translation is CASSSGQGATETQYF. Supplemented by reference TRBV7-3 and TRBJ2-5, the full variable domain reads GAGVSQTPSNKVTEKGKYVELRCDPISGHTALYWYRQSLGQGPEFLIYFQGTGAADDSGLPNDRFFAVRPEGSVSTLKIQRTERGDSAVYLCASSSGQGATETQYFGPGTRLLVL.